One and the same sample provided the 8 T cell receptor beta chains below, sequenced in a study of radiation and T cells in renal cell carcinoma. Time point: blood 4 weeks post-SBRT, at nephrectomy. Treatment indicated: 15 Gy SBRT to primary tumor, nephrectomy 4 weeks later. Profiled with immunoSEQ multiplex PCR; TCRdb holds only in-frame clones, not every one. The sample lists about 170,000 clones, roughly nine tenths occurring once. The source material was blood, sampled from a patient whose treatment included radiotherapy and nephrectomy. These receptors all come from a woman between 50 and 59 years old with renal cell carcinoma.

The rearrangement links TRBV11-2 to TRBJ1-2; TRBD1 matches at 8 bases. This CDR3 comprises 15 residues. Germline CDR1 SGHAT, CDR2 FQNNGV. V shed 5 bases, J shed 4 bases, and the junction held 9 bases outside the gene matches. The CDR3 DNA reads as TGTGCCAGCAGCGCGGACAGGGCCCAAGGCTATGGCTACACCTTC. Protein: CASSADRAQGYGYTF.

In its sample, this clone was seen once. J is TRBJ2-2 and V is TRBV28; D uncertain. The germline V gene has CDR1 MDHEN and CDR2 SYDVKM. Trimming took 2 bases from V and 4 from J, leaving 11 bases between them. This CDR3 is 15 amino acids long. CDR3 protein: CASSLGLSRTGELFF. CDR3 nucleotide sequence: TGTGCCAGCAGTTTAGGTCTCTCCCGCACCGGGGAGCTGTTTTTT.

CDR3 sequence reads: CASSPGSYYEQYF. The CDR3 nucleotides are TGTGCCAGCAGCCCCGGGTCATACTACGAGCAGTACTTC. The chain uses TRBV13 and TRBJ2-7, with D hard to call. V lost 5 bases, J lost 3 bases, and 11 bases lay in between. Germline V gene sequence: CDR1 PRHDT, CDR2 FYEKMQ (reference sequence). This CDR3 contains 13 residues.

DNA of the CDR3: TGTGCCAGCTCCTCTGGGGGACCGACCTCCGGCTACACCTTC. This gives the protein CASSSGGPTSGYTF. V and J are TRBV6-6 and TRBJ1-2; perhaps TRBD1 as D (5 bases). CDR3 length: 14 amino acids. Between the trimmed V and J ends, which lost 8 bases and 8 bases, there was a span of 21 bases. The germline CDR1 and CDR2 sequences are MNHNY and SVGAGI (reference sequence).

V is TRBV19 and J is TRBJ1-5; TRBD1 might be the D (6 bases). Germline V CDR1 and CDR2: LNHDA, SQIVND (reference sequence). This CDR3 spans 15 amino acids. V was cut by 1 base and J by 7 bases, with 14 bases left in between. The CDR3 loop reads CASSIGPSGTQPQHF. CDR3 DNA: TGTGCCAGTAGTATAGGCCCCTCAGGGACACAGCCCCAGCATTTT. Looking up the rest from reference TRBV19 and TRBJ1-5 gives the full variable domain: DGGITQSPKYLFRKEGQNVTLSCEQNLNHDAMYWYRQDPGQGLRLIYYSQIVNDFQKGDIAEGYSVSREKKESFPLTVTSAQKNPTAFYLCASSIGPSGTQPQHFGDGTRLSIL.

The V gene is TRBV6-6, the J gene TRBJ2-7; 7 bases line up with TRBD2. This CDR3 is built from 14 residues. The germline gives CDR1 MNHNY, CDR2 SVGAGI (reference sequence). Trimming took 7 bases from V and 2 from J; bases not matched to a gene: 8. The CDR3: CASTFLAGAYEQYF. CDR3 DNA: TGTGCCAGCACCTTTTTAGCGGGCGCCTACGAGCAGTACTTC.

The genes are TRBV5-1 and TRBJ2-2, with D perhaps matching TRBD2 (7 bases). V shed 0 bases and J shed 4 bases, with 13 bases lying between them. CDR1 is SGHRS and CDR2 is YFSETQ in the germline V gene. There are 16 residues in the CDR3. CDR3 residues: CASSLDGGRVTGELFF. In DNA, the CDR3 is TGCGCCAGCAGCTTGGACGGGGGGCGCGTCACCGGGGAGCTGTTTTTT.

This clone was counted a few times. The rearrangement uses TRBV30 and TRBJ2-1; perhaps TRBD1 as D (6 bases). The CDR3 extends over 15 amino acids. CDR1 GTSNPN and CDR2 SVGIG come from the germline V gene (reference sequence). Trimming shortened V by 2 bases and J by 7 bases, and 18 bases separated the two germline ends. The CDR3 protein is CAWSRDMTGDNEQFF. The CDR3 nucleotides are TGTGCCTGGAGTCGAGACATGACAGGAGATAATGAGCAGTTCTTC.